These 30 T cell receptor beta chains were all obtained from the same sample, sequenced in a study of shared clonotypes between healthy human individuals. The assay was immunoSEQ multiplex PCR, and TCRdb's table has in-frame clones only and misses some. Of about 1 million clones in the sample, roughly 70% were seen once. Sequenced: memory CD4+ T cells sorted from blood. Subset denoted: CD45RA-negative fraction. These TCRs come from a man aged 18 to 30 in good health.

The chain carries TRBV14 and TRBJ1-6; the D is unclear. V lost 6 bases and J lost 7, with 10 bases in between. The CDR3 has 13 amino acids. Germline CDR1 and CDR2: SGHDN and FVKESK. The DNA for the CDR3 is TGTGCCAGCAGTTTTTACGGGAATTCACCCCTCCACTTT. As protein: CASSFYGNSPLHF.

The V call is TRBV7-6, the J call TRBJ1-5, with a weak D call TRBD1 (5 bases). Between the trimmed V and J ends, which lost 5 bases and 3 bases, there was a span of 11 bases. Germline V gives CDR1 SGHVS, CDR2 FNYEAQ. The CDR3 totals 14 residues. CDR3 DNA sequence: TGTGCCAGCAGCAGGGACTTGAACAATCAGCCCCAGCATTTT. Protein: CASSRDLNNQPQHF.

CDR3 bases: TGTGCCAGCTCACCAGACAGAGTCGAGCAGTACTTC. Protein sequence: CASSPDRVEQYF. The gene calls are TRBV18 and TRBJ2-7; possible D gene TRBD1, 5 bases. The germline V gene has CDR1 KGHSH and CDR2 LQKENI. This CDR3 is 12 amino acids long. Trimming shortened V by 2 bases and J by 6 bases, and 8 bases separated the two germline ends.

The rearrangement uses TRBV19 and TRBJ2-1; TRBD2 matches at 10 bases. The V gene end was trimmed by 3 bases and the J gene end by 9 bases; junction bases not matched to a gene: 11. The germline V gene encodes CDR1 LNHDA and CDR2 SQIVND (reference sequence). The CDR3 loop spans 16 amino acids. The chain's CDR3 is CASSISVSGGAGEQFF. In DNA, the CDR3 is TGTGCCAGTAGTATTTCGGTGAGCGGGGGGGCCGGTGAGCAGTTCTTC.

This clone was counted a single time. The chain links TRBV28 to TRBJ2-2, with a tentative D call TRBD2 (6 bases). The CDR3 has 15 residues. The ends were cut back, 6 bases at V and 7 bases at J, with 18 bases in the middle. CDR1 is MDHEN, CDR2 SYDVKM, per germline. CDR3 amino acids: CASSSGRGNGGELFF. The CDR3 region has the DNA TGTGCCAGCAGCTCCGGGCGGGGTAATGGCGGGGAGCTGTTTTTT.

The gene calls are TRBV11-3 and TRBJ2-7; 9 bases are shared with TRBD1. This CDR3 region has 16 residues. Per the germline V gene, CDR1 is SGHNT and CDR2 is YENEEA. The V gene end was trimmed by 5 bases and the J gene end by 3 bases; junction bases not matched to a gene: 11. Here the CDR3 DNA reads TGTGCCAGCAGCCCGACCTCCGGGACAGGGCTCTACGAGCAGTACTTC. Amino acids: CASSPTSGTGLYEQYF.

In its sample, this clone was seen many times. V gene TRBV5-1 combines with J gene TRBJ2-3; D call uncertain. V lost 4 bases, J lost 2 bases, and 5 bases lay in between. CDR1 is SGHRS, CDR2 YFSETQ, per germline. The CDR3 spans 12 residues. CDR3 loop: CASSRTTDTQYF. The DNA for the CDR3 is TGCGCCAGCAGCAGGACCACAGATACGCAGTATTTT. The complete variable domain, with remaining parts taken from reference TRBV5-1 and TRBJ2-3, reads KAGVTQTPRYLIKTRGQQVTLSCSPISGHRSVSWYQQTPGQGLQFLFEYFSETQRNKGNFPGRFSGRQFSNSRSEMNVSTLELGDSALYLCASSRTTDTQYFGPGTRLTVL.

The CDR3 sequence: CAISESPHTNEKLFF. The CDR3 region has the DNA TGTGCCATCAGTGAGTCGCCTCACACTAATGAAAAACTGTTTTTT. The chain uses TRBV10-3 and TRBJ1-4, with no clear D. The length of the CDR3 is 15 residues. The germline V gene has CDR1 ENHRY and CDR2 SYGVKD. Deletions cut 0 bases from V and 2 bases from J, with 7 bases between.

Notes on this clone: Possible read error: a much larger clone is one base away. V usage is TRBV11-2 and J usage is TRBJ2-7; either TRBD1 or TRBD2 may supply D (5 bases each). Trimming removed 4 bases at V and 9 bases at J, with 10 bases between. The germline CDR1 and CDR2 sequences are SGHAT and FQNNGV. The CDR3 is 11 residues long. The CDR3 region has the DNA TGTGCCAGCAGCTCGGGACCAGGGCAGTACTTC. Encoded protein: CASSSGPGQYF.

The chain couples TRBV28 to TRBJ2-1, with TRBD2 identical over 12 bases. Germline V CDR1 and CDR2: MDHEN, SYDVKM. V lost 6 bases to trimming and J lost 5 bases; unmatched junction nucleotides: 11. The CDR3 extends over 17 amino acids. The CDR3 is CASSQYWTSGDDNEQFF. The CDR3 DNA sequence: TGTGCCAGCAGCCAGTACTGGACTAGCGGGGACGACAATGAGCAGTTCTTC.

This clone has only one observation. CDR3 loop: CASSIASGRTDTQYF. CDR3 DNA sequence: TGTGCCAGTAGTATAGCTAGCGGCCGCACAGATACGCAGTATTTT. J is TRBJ2-3 and V is TRBV19; 7 bases are shared with TRBD2. This CDR3 is 15 amino acids long. With 1 base clipped from V and 1 base from J, the junction kept 2 bases outside the gene matches. The germline gives CDR1 LNHDA, CDR2 SQIVND (reference sequence).

The rearrangement joins TRBV28 to TRBJ2-1; 12 bases are a match to TRBD2. The germline V gene has CDR1 MDHEN and CDR2 SYDVKM. The CDR3 loop spans 12 amino acids. Trimming took 5 bases from V and 13 from J; bases not matched to a gene: 3. The CDR3 here is CASSQLAGGQFF. Here the CDR3 DNA reads TGTGCCAGCAGTCAACTAGCGGGGGGTCAGTTCTTC. The variable domain in full, completed from reference TRBV28 and TRBJ2-1, reads DVKVTQSSRYLVKRTGEKVFLECVQDMDHENMFWYRQDPGLGLRLIYFSYDVKMKEKGDIPEGYSVSREKKERFSLILESASTNQTSMYLCASSQLAGGQFFGPGTRLTVL.

With respect to this clone: Other DNA sequences from this sample encode an identical CDR3 as well. This CDR3 reads CASSPTSGGANEQFF. In DNA form, the CDR3 reads TGTGCCAGCAGCCCGACTAGCGGGGGGGCCAATGAGCAGTTCTTC. This sequence joins TRBV7-9 and TRBJ2-1, with 14 bases matching TRBD2. CDR1 SEHNR and CDR2 FQNEAQ come from the germline V gene (reference sequence). CDR3 length equals 15 residues. V shed 5 bases, J shed 6 bases, and the junction held 3 bases outside the gene matches.

This clone is a singleton in its sample. J is TRBJ1-2 and V is TRBV25-1, with unresolved D. Germline CDR1 is MGHDK and CDR2 is SYGVNS. The CDR3 contains 12 residues. The V gene lost 6 bases and the J gene lost 4 bases, with 9 bases spanning the gap. The CDR3 DNA is TGTGCCAGCAGGGACGGTCTCTATGGCTACACCTTC. Its translation: CASRDGLYGYTF.

The V and J genes are TRBV4-3 and TRBJ2-1; 14 bases agree with TRBD2. Germline V gives CDR1 LGHNA, CDR2 YSLEER. This CDR3 region has 17 residues. The V gene end was trimmed by 0 bases and the J gene end by 8 bases; junction bases not matched to a gene: 6. DNA of the CDR3: TGCGCCAGCAGCCAAGAGGGCGGGACTAGCGGGAGATATGAGCAGTTCTTC. Translating it yields CASSQEGGTSGRYEQFF.

Turning to this clone: Other DNA sequences in this specimen translate into the identical CDR3. J is TRBJ1-1 and V is TRBV18; D unresolved. CDR3 size: 13 residues. Germline loops: CDR1 KGHSH, CDR2 LQKENI. Trimming cost V 3 bases and J 0 bases, with 5 bases left between them. The CDR3 spells CASSPELNTEAFF. The CDR3 DNA is TGTGCCAGCTCACCTGAATTGAACACTGAAGCTTTCTTT.

This chain joins TRBV19 and TRBJ1-6; the match to TRBD1 covers 7 bases. Germline CDR1 LNHDA, CDR2 SQIVND (reference sequence). Trimming removed 8 bases from V and 9 bases from J; junction bases left unmatched: 10. The CDR3 has 14 residues. As DNA, the CDR3 is TGTGCCAGTGGTCGGACAGGCGCCCCTTCACCCCTCCACTTT. It specifies CASGRTGAPSPLHF.

The chain employs TRBV11-2 and TRBJ2-2; unclear D gene. Germline V gives CDR1 SGHAT, CDR2 FQNNGV. Trimming removed 4 bases from V and 6 bases from J, with 15 bases in between. The CDR3 extends over 15 amino acids. CDR3 residues: CASSSPGGKSGELFF. In DNA, the CDR3 is TGTGCCAGCAGCTCCCCTGGCGGAAAATCCGGGGAGCTGTTTTTT.

This sequence joins TRBV5-1 and TRBJ2-3; 11 bases line up with TRBD2. The CDR3 is made up of 17 amino acids. Germline CDR1 and CDR2: SGHRS and YFSETQ. The J segment lost 6 bases and the V segment lost 1 base, leaving 10 bases of the junction unmatched. CDR3 sequence (DNA): TGCGCCAGCAGCTTGCCCATCCTAGCGGGGGGCCTTGATACGCAGTATTTT. This translates into CASSLPILAGGLDTQYF.

The chain couples TRBV4-3 to TRBJ2-7; TRBD2 matches at 7 bases. The CDR3 extends over 15 amino acids. Unmatched junction bases numbered 2, after V lost 0 bases and J lost 0 bases. Looked up from germline, CDR1 is LGHNA and CDR2 is YSLEER. CDR3 sequence: CASSQEWGGSYEQYF. In nucleotides, the CDR3 is TGCGCCAGCAGCCAAGAATGGGGGGGCTCCTACGAGCAGTACTTC.

This clone was observed a single time. The gene calls are TRBV7-2 and TRBJ1-6; a weak D match, TRBD1 (5 bases). The CDR3 covers 16 residues. The germline V gene has CDR1 SGHTA and CDR2 FQGNSA. Deletions cut 8 bases from V and 0 bases from J, with 14 bases between. The chain's CDR3 is CASALGGSSYNSPLHF. The CDR3 DNA is TGTGCCAGCGCTCTGGGGGGTAGCTCCTATAATTCACCCCTCCACTTT.

The chain recombines TRBV30 with TRBJ1-4, with 8 nucleotides matching TRBD1. J was trimmed by 7 bases and V by 3 bases; bases with no gene match: 4. The CDR3 length is 13 residues. The germline CDR1 and CDR2 sequences are GTSNPN and SVGIG (reference sequence). The DNA of the CDR3 is TGTGCCTGGAGACCGGACAGGGCTGAAAAACTGTTTTTT. This translates into CAWRPDRAEKLFF.

The gene calls are TRBV5-1 and TRBJ2-7; unclear D gene. The CDR3 runs to 13 residues. The germline V gene encodes CDR1 SGHRS and CDR2 YFSETQ. V dropped 4 bases and J dropped 5 bases, with 13 bases sitting between them. CDR3 DNA sequence: TGCGCCAGCAGCGACCCAGTGTTCGACGAGCAGTACTTC. Amino acid sequence: CASSDPVFDEQYF.

The CDR3 nucleotides read TGCGCCAGCAGCCAAGATACCGGGGGGGGCTACAATGAGCAGTTCTTC. Its translation is CASSQDTGGGYNEQFF. V usage is TRBV4-3 and J usage is TRBJ2-1, with 8 positions matching TRBD2. With 0 bases clipped from V and 3 bases from J, the junction kept 4 bases outside the gene matches. This CDR3 contains 16 residues. Germline lookup yields CDR1 LGHNA and CDR2 YSLEER.

This clone was seen more than once but under ten times. The CDR3 reads CAWSGDRDSGNTIYF. In DNA form, the CDR3 reads TGTGCCTGGAGTGGGGACAGGGACTCTGGAAACACCATATATTTT. The genes are TRBV30 and TRBJ1-3, with 9 bases fitting TRBD1. Trimming cost V 1 base and J 0 bases; bases outside gene matches: 1. CDR1 and CDR2 from the germline V gene are GTSNPN and SVGIG (reference sequence). This CDR3 is built from 15 residues.

This rearrangement joins TRBV7-9 to TRBJ1-6; TRBD1 might be the D (6 bases). This CDR3 comprises 14 residues. The ends were cut back, 1 base at V and 7 bases at J, with 8 bases in the middle. Looked up from germline, CDR1 is SEHNR and CDR2 is FQNEAQ (reference sequence). Written as DNA, the CDR3 is TGTGCCAGCAGCTTAGAACAGGGAAATTCACCCCTCCACTTT. Protein product: CASSLEQGNSPLHF.

The chain employs TRBV5-1 and TRBJ2-1, with 7 nucleotides matching TRBD2. Germline V gene sequence: CDR1 SGHRS, CDR2 YFSETQ. This CDR3 is 16 amino acids long. V gave up 0 bases and J gave up 10 bases; unmatched junction bases: 13. The DNA for the CDR3 is TGCGCCAGCAGCTTGGACCTCTTGGGGCAGGGAGGGGAGCAGTTCTTC. This encodes CASSLDLLGQGGEQFF. The full variable domain, in which reference TRBV5-1 and TRBJ2-1 provide the parts outside the CDR3, is KAGVTQTPRYLIKTRGQQVTLSCSPISGHRSVSWYQQTPGQGLQFLFEYFSETQRNKGNFPGRFSGRQFSNSRSEMNVSTLELGDSALYLCASSLDLLGQGGEQFFGPGTRLTVL.

Concerning this clone: Additional DNA sequences in this sample encode the identical CDR3. The chain employs TRBV7-2 and TRBJ1-5; D ambiguous. V was cut by 2 bases and J by 2 bases, with 4 bases left in between. Germline CDR1 SGHTA, CDR2 FQGNSA. The CDR3 is made up of 13 amino acids. CDR3 sequence (DNA): TGTGCCAGCAGCTTACGCGGCAATCAGCCCCAGCATTTT. It translates to CASSLRGNQPQHF.

As concerns this clone: The junction departs from germline at one end; a sequencing error may be responsible. The rearrangement joins TRBV10-3 to TRBJ1-5; the match to TRBD1 covers 7 bases. Germline assignment: CDR1 ENHRY and CDR2 SYGVKD. The length of the CDR3 is 16 residues. This chain's CDR3 is CAISESGQAGNPPQHF. CDR3 nucleotide sequence: TGTGCCATCAGTGAGTCTGGACAGGCGGGCAATCCGCCCCAGCATTTT.

J is TRBJ2-2 and V is TRBV5-1; TRBD2 matches at 8 bases. The CDR3 runs to 15 residues. Germline values: CDR1 SGHRS, CDR2 YFSETQ. V gave up 2 bases and J gave up 5 bases; unmatched junction bases: 5. CDR3 amino acids: CASSFRAGDTGELFF. The CDR3 coding sequence is TGCGCCAGCAGCTTTCGAGCGGGAGATACCGGGGAGCTGTTTTTT.